This entry concerns a single T cell receptor beta chain. Its antigen is not known. In germline, CDR1 is DFQATT, CDR2 SNEGSKA (reference sequence). The V end was cut by 7 bases, the J end by 10 bases, with 13 bases between. The CDR3 sequence is 10 residues long. This sample stems from a study of cytomegalovirus exposure and HLA in healthy donors. Study details: Counted in an early data release were 65 million to 100 million unique TCRs from HLA-typed donors. Study-wide results and limits: Previous analysis showed most TCR beta V segments were productive about 87% or about 30% of the time. Researchers had no immune exposure information except CMV serostatus available. In all likelihood, a cluster of highly shared sequence variants was a sequencing artifact.

Primers: 60 Vbeta forward and 13 Jbeta reverse. The assay was immunoSEQ multiplex PCR, and TCRdb's table has in-frame clones only and misses some. This sample carries fewer than 130,000 clones, approximately 70% of them seen once, and the ten largest clones take approximately 3.8%. The clonotype comes from a man aged 25 to 45 in good health and CMV-seropositive. V gene TRBV20-1 combines with J gene TRBJ1-1, with D perhaps matching TRBD1 (6 bases). Sequencing was carried out using PBMCs. CDR3 region: CSETGRTAFF. CDR3 DNA: TGCAGTGAGACAGGACGGACAGCTTTCTTT.